This T cell receptor beta chain was captured by sequencing in a study of cytomegalovirus exposure and HLA in healthy donors. Whole-study context: There were 85 million or so unique TCRs (from HLA-typed donors) in an early data release.

J was trimmed by 7 bases and V by 3 bases; bases with no gene match: 5. Germline CDR1 SQVTM, CDR2 ANQGSEA. The CDR3 has 14 residues. To note about this clone: Its antigen remains unidentified.

Overall study findings and caveats: Presence/absence results assume similar sequencing depth per donor, which may not hold.

Primers included in the PCR were 60 Vbeta and 13 Jbeta primers. Sequenced by immunoSEQ multiplex PCR; TCRdb stores in-frame clones only, minus some. The sample has about 130,000 clones, over 65% seen once. Sequences were obtained from PBMCs. The chain links TRBV29-1 to TRBJ1-4; TRBD1 matches at 10 bases. The receptor was derived from a man in his forties in good health and CMV-seronegative. CDR3 loop: CSVDGDRGGEKLFF. The CDR3 bases are TGCAGCGTTGACGGGGACAGGGGTGGTGAAAAACTGTTTTTT.